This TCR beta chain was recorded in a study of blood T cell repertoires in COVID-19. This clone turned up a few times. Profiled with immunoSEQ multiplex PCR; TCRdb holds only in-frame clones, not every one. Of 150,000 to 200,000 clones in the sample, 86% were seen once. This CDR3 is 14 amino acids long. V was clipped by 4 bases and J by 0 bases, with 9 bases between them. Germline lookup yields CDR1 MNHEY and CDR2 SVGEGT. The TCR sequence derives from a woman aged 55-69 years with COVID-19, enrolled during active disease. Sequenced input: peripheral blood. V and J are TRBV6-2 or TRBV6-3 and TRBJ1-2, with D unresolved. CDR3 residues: CASSSYRANYGYTF. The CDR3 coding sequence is TGTGCCAGCAGTTCTTACAGAGCTAACTATGGCTACACCTTC.